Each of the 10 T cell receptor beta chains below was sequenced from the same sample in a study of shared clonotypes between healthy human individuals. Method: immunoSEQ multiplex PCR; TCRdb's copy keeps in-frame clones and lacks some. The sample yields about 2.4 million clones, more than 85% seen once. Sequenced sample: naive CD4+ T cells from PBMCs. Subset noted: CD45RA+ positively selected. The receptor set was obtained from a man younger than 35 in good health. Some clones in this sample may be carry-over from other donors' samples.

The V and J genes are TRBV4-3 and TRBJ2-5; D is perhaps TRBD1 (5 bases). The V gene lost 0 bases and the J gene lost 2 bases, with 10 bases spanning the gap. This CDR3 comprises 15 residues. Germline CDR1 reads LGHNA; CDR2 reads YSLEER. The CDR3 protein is CASSQDFREQETQYF. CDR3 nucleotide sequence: TGCGCCAGCAGCCAAGATTTCAGGGAACAAGAGACCCAGTACTTC.

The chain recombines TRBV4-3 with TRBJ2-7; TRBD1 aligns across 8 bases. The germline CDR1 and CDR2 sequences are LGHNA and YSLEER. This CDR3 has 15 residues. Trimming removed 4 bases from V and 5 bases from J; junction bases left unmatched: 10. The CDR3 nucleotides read TGCGCCAGCAGCCCACAACGGGACAGGCAAAACGAGCAGTACTTC. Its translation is CASSPQRDRQNEQYF.

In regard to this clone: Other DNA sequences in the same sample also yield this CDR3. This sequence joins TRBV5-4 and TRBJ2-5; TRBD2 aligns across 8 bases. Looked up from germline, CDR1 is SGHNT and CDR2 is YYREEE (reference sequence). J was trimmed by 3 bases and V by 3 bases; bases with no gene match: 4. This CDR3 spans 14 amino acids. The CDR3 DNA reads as TGTGCCAGCAGCTCAACTAGCGGAGAAGAGACCCAGTACTTC. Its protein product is CASSSTSGEETQYF.

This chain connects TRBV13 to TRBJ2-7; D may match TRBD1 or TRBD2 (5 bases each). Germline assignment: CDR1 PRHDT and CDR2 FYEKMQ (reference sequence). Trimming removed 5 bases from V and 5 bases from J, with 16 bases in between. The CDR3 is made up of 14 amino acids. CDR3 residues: CASSPGTQANEQYF. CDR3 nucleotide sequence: TGTGCCAGCAGCCCCGGGACCCAGGCCAACGAGCAGTACTTC.

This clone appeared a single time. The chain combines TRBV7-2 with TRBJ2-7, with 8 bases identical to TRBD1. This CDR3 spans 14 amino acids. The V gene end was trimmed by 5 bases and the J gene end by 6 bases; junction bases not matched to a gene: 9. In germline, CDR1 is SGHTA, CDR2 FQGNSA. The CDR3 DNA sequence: TGTGCCAGCAGCCTATCCGGACAGGGCCGCGAGCAGTACTTC. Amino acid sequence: CASSLSGQGREQYF.

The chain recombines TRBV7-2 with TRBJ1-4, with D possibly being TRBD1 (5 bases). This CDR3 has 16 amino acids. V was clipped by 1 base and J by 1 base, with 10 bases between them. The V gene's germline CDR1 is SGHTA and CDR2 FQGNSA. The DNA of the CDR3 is TGTGCCAGCAGCTTAGGGGGGGTAGGAACTAATGAAAAACTGTTTTTT. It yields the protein CASSLGGVGTNEKLFF.

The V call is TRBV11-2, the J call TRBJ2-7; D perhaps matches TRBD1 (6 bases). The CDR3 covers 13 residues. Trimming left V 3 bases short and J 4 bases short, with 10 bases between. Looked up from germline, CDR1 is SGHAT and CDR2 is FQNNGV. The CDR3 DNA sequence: TGTGCCAGCAGCTTTACAGGGCGGTACGAGCAGTACTTC. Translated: CASSFTGRYEQYF. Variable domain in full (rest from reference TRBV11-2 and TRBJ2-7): EAGVAQSPRYKIIEKRQSVAFWCNPISGHATLYWYQQILGQGPKLLIQFQNNGVVDDSQLPKDRFSAERLKGVDSTLKIQPAKLEDSAVYLCASSFTGRYEQYFGPGTRLTVT.

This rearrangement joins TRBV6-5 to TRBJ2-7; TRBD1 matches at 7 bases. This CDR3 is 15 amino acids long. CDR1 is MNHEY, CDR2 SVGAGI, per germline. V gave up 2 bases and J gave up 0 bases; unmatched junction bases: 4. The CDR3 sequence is CASSYVGTDSYEQYF. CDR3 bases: TGTGCCAGCAGTTACGTGGGGACAGACTCCTACGAGCAGTACTTC.

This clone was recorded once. CDR3 bases: TGTGCCAGCAGTCCCCTGGGCAGAAGCTCCTACGAGCAGTACTTC. Translated, it gives CASSPLGRSSYEQYF. V is TRBV28 and J is TRBJ2-7, with D unresolved. In germline, CDR1 is MDHEN, CDR2 SYDVKM. Trimming cost V 5 bases and J 0 bases, with 14 bases left between them. The CDR3 loop spans 15 amino acids.

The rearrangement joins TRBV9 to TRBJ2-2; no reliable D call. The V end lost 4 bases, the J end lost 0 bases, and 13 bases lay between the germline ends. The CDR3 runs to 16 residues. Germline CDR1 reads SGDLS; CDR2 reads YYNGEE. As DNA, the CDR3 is TGTGCCAGCAGCCCCCGAGGCGGAACGAACACCGGGGAGCTGTTTTTT. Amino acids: CASSPRGGTNTGELFF.